The 14 T cell receptor beta chains below were found in one sample sequenced in a study of Graves' ophthalmopathy and Graves' hyperthyroidism. Amplified TCR beta CDR3 regions were obtained using RNA transcripts as template. Scientists carried out first-round RT-PCR using HTBI primers and then a second-round multiplex PCR. TCRdb independently ran MiXCR on the multiplex PCR reads; one entry per CDR3 protein. The sample yields 200,000 to 300,000 distinct CDR3 sequences, 45% seen once. Sample: peripheral blood. These receptors were taken from an adult man with Graves' ophthalmopathy.

V usage is TRBV6-2 or TRBV6-3 and J usage is TRBJ2-2; TRBD1 matches 7 bases. Trimming took 7 bases from V and 2 from J; bases not matched to a gene: 13. Germline V gene data show CDR1 as MNHEY and CDR2 as SVGEGT. This CDR3 has 17 residues. The CDR3 loop is CASTKAGTALNTGELFF. The CDR3 DNA sequence: TGTGCCAGCACCAAAGCCGGGACAGCGTTAAACACCGGGGAGCTGTTTTTT.

The CDR3 DNA reads as TGTGCCAGCAGCCCAAAGGAGTCTTGGGGCTCCTACAATGAGCAGTTCTTC. This gives the protein CASSPKESWGSYNEQFF. The J gene is TRBJ2-1, the V gene TRBV11-2, with D unresolved. The CDR3 is made up of 17 amino acids. Germline CDR1 SGHAT, CDR2 FQNNGV. Between the trimmed V and J ends, which lost 5 bases and 0 bases, there was a span of 17 bases.

Worth noting for this clonotype: A read error is possible here, since a much larger clone lies one base away. The chain links TRBV9 to TRBJ1-2; D is unclear. Germline V gene data show CDR1 as SGDLS and CDR2 as YYNGEE. CDR3 length equals 11 residues. Trimming shortened V by 7 bases and J by 3 bases, and 7 bases separated the two germline ends. CDR3 sequence: CASPLDYGYTF. DNA of the CDR3: TGTGCCAGCCCACTTGACTATGGCTACACCTTC.

V usage is TRBV7-6 and J usage is TRBJ2-5; the match to TRBD1 covers 8 bases. V was clipped by 5 bases and J by 5 bases; unmatched bases: 7. This CDR3 region has 14 residues. Per germline, CDR1 SGHVS and CDR2 FNYEAQ. The CDR3: CASSRGQVGETQYF. In DNA form, the CDR3 reads TGTGCCAGCAGCCGGGGACAGGTGGGGGAGACCCAGTACTTC.

This clonotype was detected only a few times. In DNA, the CDR3 is TGTGCCAGCAGTTCCCTGGGACAGGGGTTACAAGAGACCCAGTACTTC. Translating it yields CASSSLGQGLQETQYF. The V and J genes are TRBV28 and TRBJ2-5, with 10 bases that match TRBD1. V shed 4 bases, J shed 2 bases, and the junction held 7 bases outside the gene matches. This CDR3 region has 16 residues. The V gene's germline CDR1 is MDHEN and CDR2 SYDVKM. Based on the CDR3 plus reference TRBV28 and TRBJ2-5, the full variable domain is DVKVTQSSRYLVKRTGEKVFLECVQDMDHENMFWYRQDPGLGLRLIYFSYDVKMKEKGDIPEGYSVSREKKERFSLILESASTNQTSMYLCASSSLGQGLQETQYFGPGTRLLVL.

Many counts were recorded for this clonotype. One junction end disagrees with the germline gene, perhaps due to a read error. The genes are TRBV7-7 and TRBJ2-2, with 10 bases lining up with TRBD2. CDR3 length equals 14 residues. CDR1 and CDR2 (germline): SSHAT, FNYEAQ (reference sequence). The CDR3 reads CASSRTSGTGELFF. CDR3 bases: TGTGCTAGCAGCCGGACTAGCGGCACCGGGGAGCTGTTTTTT.

The chain carries TRBV20-1 and TRBJ1-5; unclear D gene. The V end was cut by 0 bases, the J end by 4 bases, with 13 bases between. In germline, CDR1 is DFQATT, CDR2 SNEGSKA (reference sequence). The CDR3 totals 15 residues. The DNA for the CDR3 is TGCAGTGCTAGAGATCCGTCCACAATTAATCAGCCCCAGCATTTT. Amino acid sequence: CSARDPSTINQPQHF.

The chain employs TRBV5-6 and TRBJ1-2; 9 positions agree with TRBD1. This CDR3 region has 16 residues. Germline V gene data show CDR1 as SGHDT and CDR2 as YYEEEE. The V segment lost 0 bases and the J segment 1 base; nucleotides outside the gene matches: 4. CDR3 in amino acids: CASSLDRGRVNYGYTF. CDR3 coding DNA: TGTGCCAGCAGCTTGGACAGGGGGCGCGTTAACTATGGCTACACCTTC.

The chain has TRBV7-2 and TRBJ2-7; 8 bases are shared with TRBD1. TRBJ2-1 matches the DNA end more closely, so the J call is doubtful. Germline values: CDR1 SGHTA, CDR2 FQGNSA. The CDR3 extends over 13 amino acids. The CDR3 bases are TGTGCCAGCAGCTTAGACTCGGACAGGGCCCAGTTCTTC. Translated: CASSLDSDRAQFF.

The chain combines TRBV3-1 with TRBJ2-7; 8 bases are a match to TRBD2. J was trimmed by 3 bases and V by 1 base; bases with no gene match: 14. Germline V gene sequence: CDR1 LGHDT, CDR2 YNNKEL (reference sequence). The CDR3 spans 18 residues. Here the CDR3 reads CASSQVLYSKRGLYEQYF. Written as DNA, the CDR3 is TGTGCCAGCAGCCAAGTACTTTATAGTAAGCGGGGGCTCTACGAGCAGTACTTC.

In this sample, this clonotype turned up a few times. The V and J genes are TRBV29-1 and TRBJ1-5; possible D gene TRBD1, 5 bases. The CDR3 spans 13 residues. Trimming removed 6 bases from V and 3 bases from J, with 12 bases in between. Germline lookup yields CDR1 SQVTM and CDR2 ANQGSEA. DNA for the CDR3: TGCAGCGTCAATACAGGTCACAATCAGCCCCAGCATTTT. Amino acid sequence: CSVNTGHNQPQHF.

V usage is TRBV2 and J usage is TRBJ1-4; maybe TRBD1 (5 bases). Germline V gives CDR1 SNHLY, CDR2 FYNNEI. The CDR3 extends over 16 amino acids. V was clipped by 3 bases and J by 0 bases, with 11 bases between them. Here the CDR3 reads CASSERQTATNEKLFF. DNA for the CDR3: TGTGCCAGCAGTGAGAGACAGACTGCAACTAATGAAAAACTGTTTTTT.

The chain carries TRBV7-3 and TRBJ1-2, with 9 bases lining up with TRBD1. The J segment lost 4 bases and the V segment lost 4 bases, leaving 7 bases of the junction unmatched. From germline, CDR1 is SGHTA and CDR2 FQGTGA. The CDR3 is made up of 15 amino acids. CDR3 sequence reads: CASSWRGQGAYGYTF. The CDR3 DNA reads as TGTGCCAGCAGCTGGCGGGGACAGGGAGCCTATGGCTACACCTTC.

The chain joins TRBV29-1 to TRBJ1-4; D not resolved. The CDR3 extends over 14 amino acids. Germline CDR1 and CDR2: SQVTM and ANQGSEA. Trimming removed 6 bases at V and 0 bases at J, with 11 bases between. The CDR3 loop is CSVRNGATNEKLFF. The DNA of the CDR3 is TGCAGCGTCCGAAATGGGGCAACTAATGAAAAACTGTTTTTT.